The clone carrying this T cell receptor beta chain was seen only a few times. With V trimmed by 4 bases and J by 3 bases, 8 bases remained unmatched. The CDR3 consists of 16 residues. The germline V gene has CDR1 SGHAT and CDR2 FQNNGV. This entry comes from a study of identical twins. Healthy Caucasians made up all donors. TCRdb fed the 5' RACE reads into MiXCR, producing one record per CDR3 protein. The data hold 690,000 or so distinct CDR3 sequences, with around 6% observed a single time. The TCR originated in a man aged 18 to 30 in good health. The sequencing input was naive T cells sorted from blood. The chain combines TRBV11-2 with TRBJ2-3; 9 bases align to TRBD1. The chain's CDR3 is CASSYPGQGITDTQYF. CDR3 bases: TGTGCCAGCAGCTATCCGGGACAGGGAATTACAGATACGCAGTATTTT.